Sequencing of this T cell receptor (beta chain) was carried out in a study of T cell clonotyping in hematopoietic cell transplantation. CDR1 and CDR2 (germline): PRHDT, FYEKMQ (reference sequence). CDR3 length equals 13 residues. Trimming shortened V by 5 bases and J by 2 bases, and 9 bases separated the two germline ends. The time point is: recipient sample about 28 days before transplant, after cytoreduction. Profiling relied on immunoSEQ multiplex PCR, and the TCRdb table lists in-frame clones only, not all of them. This sample has 30,000 to 40,000 clones; 85% to 95% occur once, and the top ten carry about 1.6%.

The chain links TRBV13 to TRBJ1-2; tentatively, D is TRBD1 (5 bases). The input for sequencing was peripheral blood mononuclear cells, taken before stem cell transplant. This clonotype originated in a man in his forties or fifties with chronic myeloid leukemia. Some clones in this sample may be carry-over from other donors' samples. Here the CDR3 DNA reads TGTGCCAGCAGCCTACAGGCGAACTATGGCTACACCTTC. Its protein product is CASSLQANYGYTF. The whole variable domain, filled in from reference TRBV13 and TRBJ1-2, reads AAGVIQSPRHLIKEKRETATLKCYPIPRHDTVYWYQQGPGQDPQFLISFYEKMQSDKGSIPDRFSAQQFSDYHSELNMSSLELGDSALYFCASSLQANYGYTFGSGTRLTVV.